Included here is one TCR beta chain sequence, with context. The table lists this clone with a few counts. Its specific antigen is unknown. Base qualities are not at hand, and no much larger clone is one base apart. The germline V gene gives CDR1 as MNHEY and CDR2 as SVGAGI. Reading from cysteine to phenylalanine, the CDR3 counts 14 amino acids. CDR3 DNA only is kept here, 42 bases in frame from base 1. The V end gives up 10 bases and the J end 2 bases, leaving 5 bases in the junction not matched to a gene. These data come from a study of cytomegalovirus exposure and HLA in healthy donors (TCRdb year 2017). With respect to the entire study: An earlier analysis of some 620 of the donors reported about 300 Gb of sequence data and roughly 120 million unique TCR beta sequences obtained from approximately 180 million T cells. Roughly 300 gigabases of sequencing data and tens of millions of unique TCR sequences were included in an early release covering several hundred HLA-typed donors. Of the roughly 400 genotyped donors, 65% to 90% fell in the genetic ancestry cluster associated with self-reported Caucasian donors. The study aimed to test whether signatures of past pathogen exposure could be identified by cataloging public T cell receptors. Using immunosequencing, the study profiled T cell repertoires from 666 subjects and related those repertoires to cytomegalovirus serostatus. Besides the first cohort of some 670 subjects, a separate validation cohort made up of around 120 different subjects was used. The study combined high-throughput TCR immunosequencing, statistical association of individual TCRs with disease status, and machine learning to predict cytomegalovirus infection status. To study patterns of TCR occurrence, a later analysis re-analyzed previously published TCR beta repertoires from 700 or so donors and added high-resolution HLA genotyping. In the later analysis, no new phenotypic data were used to find candidate immune exposures; instead, reliance was placed on TCR beta sequences and their occurrence across donors. An earlier analysis of around 540 of the donors applied high-throughput TCR beta sequencing to assess whether each TCR beta V gene segment acted as functional or pseudogenic. Donor age, sex, ethnicity and CMV serostatus were compiled together with the repertoire data. A later genetic analysis used genome-wide SNP genotypes for about 60% of the roughly 670 donors, treating that subset as a discovery cohort. Every discovery cohort repertoire had been produced on one sequencing platform. Class I and class II HLA loci were covered by the typing at four-digit resolution. The number of donors typed differed by locus, with roughly 629-640 for A, B, C, DRB1 and DQB1, around 520 for DQA1, over 600 for DPA1, and 450 to 480 for DPB1. Several DR-DQ haplotypes were treated as single units for association and clustering because of strong linkage in the cohort. On average, 235,054 unique TCR beta nucleotide sequences were sequenced per donor among fewer than 500 genotyped donors of the cohort, with roughly a sixth of those sequences being non-productive. Overall study outcomes, separate from this receptor: Specific HLA alleles were associated with 15,000 to 20,000 TCR beta sequences at a false discovery rate of 0.05 in a later analysis. In a later analysis, the rate of TCR association differed among HLA loci, with DRB1 alleles having the most associated TCRs and HLA-C alleles having the fewest. Compared with the roughly 670-donor mean, donors in an Asian-associated ancestry cluster had fewer N-insertions in productive TCRs, according to a later genetic analysis. A group of highly shared sequence variants was considered likely to be a technical artifact of the sequencing pipeline. A further reported finding was that TCR beta sequences accurately predicted the HLA-A and HLA-B alleles for most subjects in the first cohort. The classifier was reported to diagnose cytomegalovirus status with high specificity and sensitivity in both the original cohort and the validation cohort. Most TCR sequences were seen in very few donors, while some public TCRs were found in many individuals. In this cohort, only TCR beta chains were sequenced, and detectable features were limited by the absence of alpha or paired-chain data. Because the 87-base-pair reads could not distinguish some IMGT-functional V segments, including TRBV6-2 and TRBV6-3, those segments were excluded. Linkage disequilibrium might explain the correlated functional status among segregating V segments, but an unknown experimental factor could not be ruled out. Strong co-occurrence of HLA alleles, especially DR and DQ, made assigning TCR associations to individual alleles difficult. The study listed 170 or so TCR beta chains as associated with cytomegalovirus. Three of the identified cytomegalovirus-associated TCR beta chains were confirmed in vitro to be specific for cytomegalovirus antigens. The authors suggested that the approach could potentially be extended to other disease states and immunological phenotypes. An earlier analysis of several hundred of the donors showed that most TCR beta V segments appeared in productive rearrangements either about 87% or about 30% of the time, which broadly matched IMGT annotations. A later analysis reported that several top co-occurrence clusters appeared linked to parvovirus B19, influenza, CMV and Epstein-Barr virus. HLA typing was unavailable for some donors at each locus, so association tests used only the typed subset. Sequencing depth was assumed to be roughly uniform across donors in the presence/absence analyses, though that assumption may not hold. Compared with equally common non-associated chains, HLA-associated TCR beta chains in a later analysis were more clonally expanded and had lower generation probabilities. The only immune exposure information available for the cohort was CMV serostatus. The earlier analysis of 450 to 700 of the donors excluded fewer than 20 rarely observed V segments, including chromosome 9 orphons, because counts were too low. Most CMV-associated TCR beta chains appeared to be HLA-restricted in a later analysis, and the HLA associations seemed to be driven largely by CMV exposure. A later genetic analysis associated a missense DCLRE1C variant with V-gene and J-gene trimming of TCR beta chains, and an independent cohort replicated the association.

In total, approximately 700 healthy bone marrow donors made up the cohort. Cohort members were all nominally healthy when sampled, although unrecorded immune exposures were likely present. The donor tested CMV seronegative and was one of the 352 seronegative cohort members. A peripheral blood sample was collected from each donor, and TCR beta sequencing was performed on peripheral blood mononuclear cells. Genomic DNA extraction from the blood cell samples was performed with the Qiagen DNeasy Blood Extraction Kit. The receptor library was made with the immunoSEQ multiplex PCR assay. A mixture of 60 forward primers for TCR Vbeta segments and 13 reverse primers for TCR Jbeta segments was used in the multiplex PCR. The CDR3 region of rearranged TCR beta genes was amplified from genomic DNA with a multiplex PCR assay. On the Illumina HiSeq System, the amplified TCR beta libraries were sequenced as 87-base-pair reads. The paper's data handling went like this. A later analysis counted some 74 million unique TCR beta chains across the roughly 700 repertoires, and roughly 10 million of these chains were shared by at least two donors. Raw reads were error-corrected and collapsed into unique sequences with a nearest-neighbor algorithm that merged closely related sequences to remove PCR and sequencing errors. Alignment of CDR3 sequences to IMGT reference sequences was used to assign V, D and J gene segments. For a sequence to be retained, a match of at least six nucleotides to both a V gene segment and a J gene segment was required. Rearrangements were called productive when the CDR3 lacked stop codons and stayed in frame with V and J; all others were non-productive. Following IMGT convention, CDR3 was defined as the stretch from the second conserved V-encoded cysteine to the conserved J-encoded phenylalanine. The earlier analysis of 587 of the donors excluded sequences that lacked an unambiguous match to a single V gene segment. An earlier analysis of under 750 of the donors called V segments functional above 56.7% productive rearrangements and segregating when the between-donor standard deviation exceeded 5%. A statistical classification framework was developed to diagnose cytomegalovirus status using the catalog of TCR beta chain sequences. In a later analysis, V and J genes were assigned by comparing TCR nucleotide sequences against IMGT/GENE-DB human TR gene sequences. In a later analysis, CDR3 sequences and most-parsimonious VDJ recombination scenarios were assigned using the TCRdist pipeline. In a later analysis, each TCR beta chain was defined by its CDR3 amino acid sequence together with its V-gene family, and reads lacking a unique V-gene family were excluded. To address suspected cross-contamination and a sequencing artifact, a later analysis removed 592 highly shared, low-generation-probability nucleotide sequences. In a later analysis, a clonal expansion index for each public chain was calculated from normalized within-repertoire ranks of inferred template counts. A later analysis computed generation probabilities with a VDJ recombination model fitted to out-of-frame rearrangements, and checked the results against IGoR. In a later analysis, TCR-TCR, TCR-HLA and TCR-CMV co-occurrence was scored with hypergeometric tests, and a repertoire-size bias correction was applied to TCR pairs. In a later analysis, false discovery rates were estimated by permuting HLA or CMV assignments 20 times. A later analysis grouped co-occurring TCRs with DBSCAN, adding TCRdist sequence similarity when clustering within HLA-allele-positive subsets. Repertoires with fewer than 30,000 or more than 120,000 public chains, plus five repertoires with anomalous nucleotide sharing, were excluded from co-occurrence clustering. TCRdb provides this immuneACCESS table in a form limited to in-frame rearrangements. Some clones are lacking; in checked studies, under half of them reflect an unresolved V gene, and why the rest are absent is not known. V and J calls and clone size are as listed in that table; D and trimming were resolved from the DNA. The sample table shows approximately 290,000 clones, and under 90% are seen once. 0.3% of the sample is taken by the ten largest.

The chain is made from TRBV6-5 and TRBJ1-5; TRBD1 agrees with 10 junctional bases. The sample consisted of PBMCs. The receptor's source is a girl aged 2-10 years in good health and CMV-seronegative. The CDR3 protein: CATGQGDGNQPQHF. The sequenced DNA: TGTGCCACCGGACAGGGGGATGGCAATCAGCCCCAGCATTTT.